Listed below are T cell receptor beta chains from one sample, sequenced in a study of T cell responses to AZD1222 COVID-19 vaccine. The protocol was immunoSEQ multiplex PCR, while the TCRdb copy is restricted to in-frame clones and leaves out a portion. The sample has roughly 120,000 clones; around 90% are singletons. This material consisted of peripheral blood, taken on day 0 of AZD1222 vaccination. These receptors were collected from an adult in good health. The CDR3 runs from the conserved cysteine through the conserved F or W. The D gene is left open where the match is weak. A row's size may be missing; if present it is once, few, many or a size class.

J gene: TRBJ1-6; D gene: NA; clone size: NA; V gene: TRBV9; CDR3 protein: CASSPRMGPDNSPLHF; CDR3 DNA: TGTGCCAGCAGCCCCCGGATGGGGCCAGATAATTCACCCCTCCACTTT
J gene: TRBJ2-3; D gene: NA; clone size: NA; V gene: TRBV27; CDR3 protein: CASSLLPGAYVSRADTQYF; CDR3 DNA: TGTGCCAGCAGTTTATTGCCCGGGGCCTACGTTAGTCGGGCAGATACGCAGTATTTT
J gene: TRBJ2-7; D gene: NA; clone size: NA; V gene: TRBV28; CDR3 protein: CASSWGHPSSYEQYF; CDR3 DNA: TGTGCCAGCAGCTGGGGACATCCCAGCTCCTACGAGCAGTACTTC
J gene: TRBJ2-5; D gene: NA; clone size: NA; V gene: TRBV7-6; CDR3 protein: CASSPAALSVQETQYF; CDR3 DNA: TGTGCCAGCAGCCCCGCCGCCCTTAGCGTCCAAGAGACCCAGTACTTC
J gene: TRBJ1-2; D gene: NA; clone size: NA; V gene: TRBV18; CDR3 protein: CASSPQERSNYGYTF; CDR3 DNA: TGTGCCAGCTCACCACAGGAAAGGTCTAACTATGGCTACACCTTC
J gene: TRBJ2-7; D gene: NA; clone size: few; V gene: TRBV5-8; CDR3 protein: CASSWSQGYEQYF; CDR3 DNA: TGTGCCAGCAGCTGGTCCCAGGGTTACGAGCAGTACTTC
J gene: TRBJ2-6; D gene: NA; clone size: NA; V gene: TRBV28; CDR3 protein: CASSLEGSGANVLTF; CDR3 DNA: TGTGCCAGCAGTTTAGAAGGGTCCGGGGCCAACGTCCTGACTTTC
J gene: TRBJ1-1; D gene: NA; clone size: once; V gene: TRBV5-1; CDR3 protein: CASSSGLMGVNTEAFF; CDR3 DNA: TGCGCCAGCAGCTCAGGATTAATGGGGGTGAACACTGAAGCTTTCTTT
J gene: TRBJ2-5; D gene: NA; clone size: NA; V gene: TRBV5-5; CDR3 protein: CASTPYREGETQYF; CDR3 DNA: TGTGCCAGCACCCCTTACAGGGAGGGGGAGACCCAGTACTTC
J gene: TRBJ2-3; D gene: TRBD1; clone size: NA; V gene: TRBV3-1/TRBV3-2; CDR3 protein: CASSQGLRGPTDTQYF; CDR3 DNA: TGTGCCAGCAGCCAAGGACTCAGGGGGCCTACAGATACGCAGTATTTT
J gene: TRBJ2-3; D gene: NA; clone size: NA; V gene: TRBV5-4; CDR3 protein: CASSPLLEVSDTQYF; CDR3 DNA: TGTGCCAGCAGCCCGCTACTGGAGGTATCGGATACGCAGTATTTT
J gene: TRBJ1-5; D gene: NA; clone size: once; V gene: TRBV18; CDR3 protein: CASSLARQPDQPQHF; CDR3 DNA: TGTGCCAGCTCACTCGCCCGACAGCCCGATCAGCCCCAGCATTTT
J gene: TRBJ2-7; D gene: NA; clone size: NA; V gene: TRBV5-4; CDR3 protein: CASSFNRMGGYEQYF; CDR3 DNA: TGTGCCAGCAGCTTTAATCGGATGGGGGGATACGAGCAGTACTTC
J gene: TRBJ2-1; D gene: NA; clone size: once; V gene: TRBV2; CDR3 protein: CASSPRVEQFF; CDR3 DNA: TGTGCCAGCAGTCCCAGGGTTGAGCAGTTCTTC
J gene: TRBJ2-7; D gene: TRBD1; clone size: few; V gene: TRBV13; CDR3 protein: CASRLTGTGVNEQYF; CDR3 DNA: TGTGCCAGCAGACTGACCGGGACAGGGGTCAACGAGCAGTACTTC
J gene: TRBJ1-1; D gene: NA; clone size: NA; V gene: TRBV9; CDR3 protein: CASSALTGNTEAFF; CDR3 DNA: TGTGCCAGCAGCGCATTGACAGGGAACACTGAAGCTTTCTTT
J gene: TRBJ2-2; D gene: TRBD1; clone size: NA; V gene: TRBV28; CDR3 protein: CASSLDRGSTGELFF; CDR3 DNA: TGTGCCAGCAGTCTAGACAGGGGGAGCACCGGGGAGCTGTTTTTT
J gene: TRBJ1-1; D gene: TRBD1; clone size: NA; V gene: TRBV6-5; CDR3 protein: CASSYRDRNTEAFF; CDR3 DNA: TGTGCCAGCAGTTACAGGGACAGGAACACTGAAGCTTTCTTT
J gene: TRBJ1-3; D gene: NA; clone size: NA; V gene: TRBV7-2; CDR3 protein: CASSSASFSGNTIYF; CDR3 DNA: TGTGCCAGCAGCTCCGCAAGCTTCTCTGGAAACACCATATATTTT
J gene: TRBJ1-6; D gene: NA; clone size: NA; V gene: TRBV9; CDR3 protein: CASSGRKDGRLTHNSPLHF; CDR3 DNA: TGTGCCAGCAGCGGGAGGAAGGACGGCCGACTCACACATAATTCACCCCTCCACTTT
J gene: TRBJ2-7; D gene: NA; clone size: few; V gene: TRBV27; CDR3 protein: CASSFFGDEQYF; CDR3 DNA: TGTGCCAGCAGTTTCTTTGGAGACGAGCAGTACTTC
J gene: TRBJ2-1; D gene: NA; clone size: NA; V gene: TRBV5-4; CDR3 protein: CASSLAGTGYNEQFF; CDR3 DNA: TGTGCCAGCAGCTTGGCGGGAACCGGATACAATGAGCAGTTCTTC
J gene: TRBJ2-2; D gene: NA; clone size: NA; V gene: TRBV5-6; CDR3 protein: CASAGGLNTGELFF; CDR3 DNA: TGTGCCAGCGCCGGCGGGCTGAACACCGGGGAGCTGTTTTTT
J gene: TRBJ1-1; D gene: NA; clone size: NA; V gene: TRBV2; CDR3 protein: CASSEVWRVIF; CDR3 DNA: TGTGCCAGCAGTGAAGTATGGAGGGTAATTTTT
J gene: TRBJ1-4; D gene: NA; clone size: NA; V gene: TRBV10-1; CDR3 protein: CASVKEESGVGEKLFF; CDR3 DNA: TGCGCCAGCGTGAAAGAGGAATCAGGGGTCGGTGAAAAACTGTTTTTT
J gene: TRBJ2-7; D gene: NA; clone size: NA; V gene: TRBV6-1; CDR3 protein: CASSEVGGAFYEQYF; CDR3 DNA: TGTGCCAGCAGTGAAGTGGGGGGGGCATTCTACGAGCAGTACTTC
J gene: TRBJ2-7; D gene: NA; clone size: NA; V gene: TRBV11-2; CDR3 protein: CASSINTYEQYF; CDR3 DNA: TGTGCCAGCAGCATCAACACCTACGAGCAGTACTTC
J gene: TRBJ1-4; D gene: NA; clone size: once; V gene: TRBV7-9; CDR3 protein: CASSPTDEKLFF; CDR3 DNA: TGTGCCAGCAGTCCCACAGATGAAAAACTGTTTTTT
J gene: TRBJ1-4; D gene: TRBD1; clone size: NA; V gene: TRBV28; CDR3 protein: CASSFGWTGDEKLFF; CDR3 DNA: TGTGCCAGCAGTTTTGGCTGGACAGGGGATGAAAAACTGTTTTTT
J gene: TRBJ1-2; D gene: NA; clone size: NA; V gene: TRBV4-1; CDR3 protein: CASSTLGTDAGNGYTF; CDR3 DNA: TGCGCCAGCAGCACCCTCGGGACGGATGCAGGCAATGGCTACACCTTC
J gene: TRBJ2-1; D gene: NA; clone size: NA; V gene: TRBV7-9; CDR3 protein: CASSLEGNEQFF; CDR3 DNA: TGTGCCAGCAGCTTAGAGGGCAATGAGCAGTTCTTC
J gene: TRBJ2-7; D gene: TRBD2; clone size: NA; V gene: TRBV3-1/TRBV3-2; CDR3 protein: CAGSQGGSGRASEQYF; CDR3 DNA: TGTGCCGGCAGCCAAGGTGGTAGCGGGAGGGCCAGCGAGCAGTACTTC
J gene: TRBJ2-7; D gene: TRBD2; clone size: NA; V gene: TRBV4-2; CDR3 protein: CASSQGSGGAVEQYF; CDR3 DNA: TGTGCCAGCAGCCAAGGGTCGGGGGGGGCGGTCGAGCAGTACTTC
J gene: TRBJ1-3; D gene: NA; clone size: NA; V gene: TRBV18; CDR3 protein: CASSPPSPTGGNTIYF; CDR3 DNA: TGTGCCAGCTCACCACCGAGCCCAACGGGGGGAAACACCATATATTTT
J gene: TRBJ1-3; D gene: NA; clone size: NA; V gene: TRBV4-1; CDR3 protein: CASSQRNSGNTIYF; CDR3 DNA: TGCGCCAGCAGCCAAAGGAACTCTGGAAACACCATATATTTT
J gene: TRBJ2-7; D gene: TRBD2; clone size: once; V gene: TRBV9; CDR3 protein: CASSVSGTSLYEQYF; CDR3 DNA: TGTGCCAGCAGCGTCTCCGGGACTAGTCTGTACGAGCAGTACTTC
J gene: TRBJ2-1; D gene: NA; clone size: NA; V gene: TRBV11-2; CDR3 protein: CASSRTPGHFYNEQFF; CDR3 DNA: TGTGCCAGCAGCAGGACACCGGGACACTTCTACAATGAGCAGTTCTTC
J gene: TRBJ1-2; D gene: NA; clone size: NA; V gene: TRBV11-2; CDR3 protein: CASSLELSAIHGYTF; CDR3 DNA: TGTGCCAGCAGCTTAGAGTTAAGTGCCATCCATGGCTACACCTTC
J gene: TRBJ1-1; D gene: NA; clone size: NA; V gene: TRBV3-1/TRBV3-2; CDR3 protein: CASSFREGTEAFF; CDR3 DNA: TGTGCCAGCAGCTTCCGGGAGGGGACTGAAGCTTTCTTT
J gene: TRBJ2-3; D gene: TRBD1; clone size: NA; V gene: TRBV6-2/TRBV6-3; CDR3 protein: CASSRASGQGADTQYF; CDR3 DNA: TGTGCCAGCAGTCGTGCCTCAGGACAGGGGGCCGATACGCAGTATTTT
J gene: TRBJ1-2; D gene: NA; clone size: NA; V gene: TRBV29-1; CDR3 protein: CSVGTGVYGYTF; CDR3 DNA: TGCAGCGTGGGCACGGGAGTCTATGGCTACACCTTC
J gene: TRBJ2-6; D gene: NA; clone size: NA; V gene: TRBV5-1; CDR3 protein: CASSLAKLPGANVLTF; CDR3 DNA: TGCGCCAGCAGCTTGGCCAAGCTTCCTGGGGCCAACGTCCTGACTTTC
J gene: TRBJ2-7; D gene: TRBD2; clone size: NA; V gene: TRBV6-5; CDR3 protein: CASSLTSGRSEQYF; CDR3 DNA: TGTGCCAGCAGCCTGACTAGCGGGAGGAGCGAGCAGTACTTC
J gene: TRBJ2-5; D gene: TRBD2; clone size: NA; V gene: TRBV5-6; CDR3 protein: CASRAWRGGLGETQYF; CDR3 DNA: TGTGCCAGCAGGGCCTGGCGGGGGGGCCTCGGGGAGACCCAGTACTTC
J gene: TRBJ1-3; D gene: TRBD1; clone size: NA; V gene: TRBV9; CDR3 protein: CASNRGLGNTIYF; CDR3 DNA: TGTGCCAGCAACAGGGGCCTTGGAAACACCATATATTTT
J gene: TRBJ2-3; D gene: NA; clone size: few; V gene: TRBV2; CDR3 protein: CASSLRRASTDTQYF; CDR3 DNA: TGTGCCAGCAGCCTCCGGCGGGCTAGCACAGATACGCAGTATTTT
J gene: TRBJ2-5; D gene: NA; clone size: NA; V gene: TRBV28; CDR3 protein: CASIAQSVRLETQYF; CDR3 DNA: TGTGCCAGCATTGCCCAGTCGGTGAGGCTCGAGACCCAGTACTTC
J gene: TRBJ2-1; D gene: NA; clone size: few; V gene: TRBV29-1; CDR3 protein: CSVARDDNEQFF; CDR3 DNA: TGCAGCGTTGCCCGGGACGACAATGAGCAGTTCTTC